A single sample gave rise to the 9 T cell receptor beta chains below, sequenced in a study of T cells expressing NK-cell markers. TCRdb reprocessed the 5' RACE reads; each CDR3 protein has one entry and no DNA is given. This sample's table has 400,000 to 500,000 distinct CDR3 sequences. Sequenced material: blood T cells: a sorted CD56 or NKG2C T cell subset, CD4+ or CD8+ T cells, or bulk PBMC T cells (not recorded which). The receptors derive from a woman aged 18 to 69 in good health.

CDR3 loop: CASSLGGRNEQFF. The rearrangement joins TRBV12-3 or TRBV12-4 to TRBJ2-1; as DNA is missing, the TRBD1 call by TCRdb cannot be tested. CDR3 size: 13 residues.

The chain carries TRBV10-3 and TRBJ2-2; TCRdb's D call, TRBD1, is unchecked because there is no DNA. This CDR3 contains 20 residues. Germline values: CDR1 ENHRY, CDR2 SYGVKD. The CDR3 spells CAISEDILVTGQSYTGELFF.

The chain has TRBV4-2 and TRBJ2-1; TCRdb lists TRBD2, though no DNA is available to test this call. Germline CDR1 reads LGHNA; CDR2 reads YNFKEQ. This CDR3 has 16 amino acids. The CDR3 protein is CASSQSGGGSYNEQFF.

This rearrangement joins TRBV12-3 or TRBV12-4 to TRBJ2-1; absent DNA, TCRdb's TRBD1 call cannot be checked. This CDR3 spans 15 amino acids. CDR3 residues: CASSAGQGAGNEQFF.

CDR3 residues: CASKLGEDGYTF. V usage is TRBV12-3 or TRBV12-4 and J usage is TRBJ1-2. This CDR3 comprises 12 residues.

The chain couples TRBV20-1 to TRBJ1-3; TCRdb outputs TRBD1, but without DNA this stays unchecked. Germline-derived CDR1 and CDR2 are DFQATT and SNEGSKA (reference sequence). This CDR3 spans 18 amino acids. The chain's CDR3 is CSARTRTGGALSGNTIYF.

This chain joins TRBV20-1 and TRBJ1-5; TCRdb lists TRBD1, though no DNA is available to test this call. Germline V gene sequence: CDR1 DFQATT, CDR2 SNEGSKA (reference sequence). The CDR3 sequence is 13 residues long. CDR3 sequence: CSGARDTNQPQHF.

This sequence joins TRBV5-1 and TRBJ1-6; without DNA, the TCRdb call of TRBD1 cannot be checked. The germline V gene has CDR1 SGHRS and CDR2 YFSETQ. CDR3 length equals 16 residues. CDR3 sequence reads: CASSLGQGAQNSPLHF.

The V call is TRBV27, the J call TRBJ2-7. Germline-derived CDR1 and CDR2 are MNHEY and SMNVEV (reference sequence). The CDR3 runs to 15 residues. The CDR3 is CASSFPGQEAYEQYF.